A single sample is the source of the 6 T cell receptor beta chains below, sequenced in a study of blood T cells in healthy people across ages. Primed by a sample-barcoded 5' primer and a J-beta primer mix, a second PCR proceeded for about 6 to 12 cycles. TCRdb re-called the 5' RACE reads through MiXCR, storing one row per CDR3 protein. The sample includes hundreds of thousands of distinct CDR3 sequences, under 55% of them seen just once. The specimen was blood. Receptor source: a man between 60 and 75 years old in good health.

The CDR3: CASSPESGTGSYEQYF. The CDR3 bases are TGTGCCAGCAGCCCGGAATCCGGGACAGGCAGCTACGAGCAGTACTTC. This sequence joins TRBV9 and TRBJ2-7, with TRBD1 matching over 8 bases. The V and J ends lost 4 bases and 3 bases, in that order; junction bases with no gene match: 12. The CDR3 is made up of 16 amino acids. Germline V gene sequence: CDR1 SGDLS, CDR2 YYNGEE.

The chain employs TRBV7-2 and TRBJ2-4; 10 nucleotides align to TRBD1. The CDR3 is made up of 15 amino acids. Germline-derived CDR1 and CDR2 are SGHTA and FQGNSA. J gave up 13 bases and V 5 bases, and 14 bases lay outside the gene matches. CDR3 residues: CASSPWDRGGWEQYF. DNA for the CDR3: TGTGCCAGCAGCCCGTGGGACAGGGGTGGTTGGGAGCAGTACTTC.

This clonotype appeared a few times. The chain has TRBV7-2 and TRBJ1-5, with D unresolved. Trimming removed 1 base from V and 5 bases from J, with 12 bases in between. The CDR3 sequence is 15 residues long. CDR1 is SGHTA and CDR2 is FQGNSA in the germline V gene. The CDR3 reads CASSLDGQQHQPQHF. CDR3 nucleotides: TGTGCCAGCAGCTTAGATGGTCAGCAGCATCAGCCCCAGCATTTT. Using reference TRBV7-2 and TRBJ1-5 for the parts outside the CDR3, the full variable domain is GAGVSQSPSNKVTEKGKDVELRCDPISGHTALYWYRQSLGQGLEFLIYFQGNSAPDKSGLPSDRFSAERTGGSVSTLTIQRTQQEDSAVYLCASSLDGQQHQPQHFGDGTRLSIL.

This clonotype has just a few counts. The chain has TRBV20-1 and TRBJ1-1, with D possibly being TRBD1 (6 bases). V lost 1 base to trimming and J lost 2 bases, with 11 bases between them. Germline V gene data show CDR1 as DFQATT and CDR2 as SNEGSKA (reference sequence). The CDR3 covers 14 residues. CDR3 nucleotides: TGCAGTGCTAGAGGGGGGCAGGGTAACACTGAAGCTTTCTTT. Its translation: CSARGGQGNTEAFF.

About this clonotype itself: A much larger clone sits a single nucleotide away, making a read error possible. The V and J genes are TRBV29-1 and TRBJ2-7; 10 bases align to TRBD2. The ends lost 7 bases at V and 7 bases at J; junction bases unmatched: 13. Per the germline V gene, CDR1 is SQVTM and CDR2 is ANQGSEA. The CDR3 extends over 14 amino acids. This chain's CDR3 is CSERAGGFYNEQYF. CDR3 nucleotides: TGCAGCGAAAGAGCGGGGGGGTTCTACAATGAGCAGTACTTC.

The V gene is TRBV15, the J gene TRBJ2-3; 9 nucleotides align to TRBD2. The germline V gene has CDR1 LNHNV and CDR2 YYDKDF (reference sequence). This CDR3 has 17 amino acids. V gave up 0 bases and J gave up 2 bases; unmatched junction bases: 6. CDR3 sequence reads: CATSRDRLAGYTDTQYF. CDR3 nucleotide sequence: TGTGCCACCAGCAGAGATCGGCTAGCGGGGTACACAGATACGCAGTATTTT.